Sequencing of this T cell receptor (beta chain) was carried out in a study of T cells after yellow fever vaccination. Regarding the study as a whole: The secondary response was weaker, and its peak arrived faster, on day 5 versus 15. A limited proportion of clonotypes was detected within both the CD4 and CD8 compartments. Within FACS-sorted repertoires, abundant clonotypes contaminating from the bulk population could be present.

This CDR3 has 12 residues. CDR1 is SEHNR and CDR2 is FQNEAQ in the germline V gene (reference sequence). With 3 bases removed from V and 4 bases from J, the gap between germline ends came to 5 bases. For TCR, cDNA came from 5'RACE template switching, which added a universal primer site and UMIs. Each CDR3 protein gets one entry after TCRdb re-called the 5' RACE reads with MiXCR. The table records fewer than 400,000 distinct CDR3 sequences, around 10% of them present only once. On this clonotype: Its target is unknown.

The sequence was collected from a young man who received the YFV17D yellow fever vaccine. The genes are TRBV7-9 and TRBJ2-3; D uncertain. Sequences were derived from CD4+ T cells sorted from PBMCs, sampled 45 days after the yellow fever booster vaccination. CDR3 DNA: TGTGCCAGCAGCTTTTATCCAGATACGCAGTATTTT. This translates into CASSFYPDTQYF.